This T cell receptor beta chain originates from a study of Ad26.COV2.S vaccination and SARS-CoV-2 variants. The data were produced by immunoSEQ multiplex PCR, yet TCRdb's version contains in-frame clones alone and is incomplete. The sample has about 180,000 clones; roughly 87% are singletons. This CDR3 is built from 16 residues. Germline V gives CDR1 SNHLY, CDR2 FYNNEI. Deletions cut 6 bases from V and 0 bases from J, with 14 bases between. The input for sequencing was peripheral blood, taken after recovery from COVID-19. The chain joins TRBV2 to TRBJ2-2; the D is unclear. The TCR originated in a human donor who had recovered from COVID-19. The CDR3, as DNA: TGTGCCAGCAGGAAGGTCCTGAGGACGAACACCGGGGAGCTGTTTTTT. Protein product: CASRKVLRTNTGELFF.